These 20 T cell receptor beta chains were all obtained from the same sample, sequenced in a study of shared clonotypes between healthy human individuals. Produced via immunoSEQ multiplex PCR; TCRdb's table is partial and in-frame only. The table includes 2,500,000 or so clones, around nine tenths detected once. Sequenced input: naive CD4+ T cells sorted from blood. The subset: CD45RA+ positively selected. Receptors were obtained from a man between 18 and 35 years old in good health.

The V and J genes are TRBV7-9 and TRBJ1-4; 8 bases match TRBD1. The CDR3 spans 16 residues. The V and J ends lost 4 bases and 5 bases, in that order; junction bases with no gene match: 9. Germline V gene data show CDR1 as SEHNR and CDR2 as FQNEAQ (reference sequence). The CDR3 DNA sequence: TGTGCCAGCAGCTCTCGGGGTCAGGGGGCGAATGAAAAACTGTTTTTT. This codes for CASSSRGQGANEKLFF.

A word on this clone: Additional DNA sequences in this sample encode the identical CDR3. The chain couples TRBV28 to TRBJ2-5; TRBD1 matches 9 bases. The CDR3 has 13 amino acids. CDR1 MDHEN and CDR2 SYDVKM come from the germline V gene. Trimming cost V 2 bases and J 5 bases; bases outside gene matches: 0. The CDR3 DNA is TGTGCCAGCAGTTTAGACAGGGGGGAGACCCAGTACTTC. Its translation is CASSLDRGETQYF.

The chain carries TRBV5-1 and TRBJ2-5; D may be TRBD1 (6 bases). The V gene's germline CDR1 is SGHRS and CDR2 YFSETQ. Between the trimmed V and J ends, which lost 3 bases and 5 bases, there was a span of 11 bases. This CDR3 spans 13 amino acids. The CDR3 reads CASSSDSVETQYF. In DNA form, the CDR3 reads TGCGCCAGCAGCTCGGACAGCGTGGAGACCCAGTACTTC.

The count of this clone is one. This same CDR3 is encoded by further DNA sequences in the sample. V usage is TRBV7-2 and J usage is TRBJ2-3; D gene unclear. The CDR3 contains 11 residues. With 5 bases removed from V and 6 bases from J, the gap between germline ends came to 6 bases. Germline CDR1 is SGHTA and CDR2 is FQGNSA. CDR3 protein: CASSPRDTQYF. Here the CDR3 DNA reads TGTGCCAGCAGCCCGCGGGATACGCAGTATTTT.

The CDR3 loop reads CASSLGGTGGISPLHF. In nucleotides, the CDR3 is TGCGCCAGCAGCTTAGGGGGAACAGGGGGTATTTCACCCCTCCACTTT. V gene TRBV5-1 combines with J gene TRBJ1-6; TRBD1 matches 8 bases. Germline CDR1 is SGHRS and CDR2 is YFSETQ. The length of the CDR3 is 16 residues. With 2 bases clipped from V and 9 bases from J, the junction kept 10 bases outside the gene matches.

The rearrangement links TRBV10-3 to TRBJ1-1; D is ambiguous. The germline V gene encodes CDR1 ENHRY and CDR2 SYGVKD. This CDR3 comprises 14 residues. V lost 4 bases and J 0 bases, leaving 9 bases between the germline ends. The CDR3 DNA reads as TGTGCCATCAGTGCCGGCGGGTTGAACACTGAAGCTTTCTTT. It codes for CAISAGGLNTEAFF.

The chain uses TRBV21-1 and TRBJ2-1; no DNA check was done on the table's D call, TRBD1. TRBV21-1 is designated a pseudogene. The CDR3 runs 15 residues. CDR3 residues: CASSHQGKPDNEQFF. The CDR3 DNA reads as TGTGCCAGCAGCCACCAGGGCAAGCCTGACAATGAGCAGTTCTTC.

In DNA, the CDR3 is TGCGCCAGCAGGGACTCAGGGGGTGGGGGAGAGAGGGAAAAACTGTTTTTT. Its protein is CASRDSGGGGEREKLFF. The chain recombines TRBV23-1 with TRBJ1-4, with TRBD1 matching over 7 bases. TRBV23-1 is an ORF for which the function is uncertain. The CDR3 has 17 residues. The V and J ends lost 6 bases and 8 bases, in that order; junction bases with no gene match: 18.

The V gene is TRBV27, the J gene TRBJ1-1, with 7 bases lining up with TRBD1. The V gene end was trimmed by 10 bases and the J gene end by 0 bases; junction bases not matched to a gene: 20. Looked up from germline, CDR1 is MNHEY and CDR2 is SMNVEV (reference sequence). The length of the CDR3 is 18 residues. The DNA of the CDR3 is TGTGCCACCAATCCAGGGAGACAGGGACTACTTATGAACACTGAAGCTTTCTTT. Protein product: CATNPGRQGLLMNTEAFF.

This clone was seen a few times. J is TRBJ2-7 and V is TRBV4-3, with 8 bases fitting TRBD2. The V gene end was trimmed by 0 bases and the J gene end by 0 bases; junction bases not matched to a gene: 13. CDR1 LGHNA and CDR2 YSLEER come from the germline V gene. This CDR3 is 19 amino acids long. The CDR3 DNA reads as TGCGCCAGCAGCCAAGAACTCACGGGAGGGGCTCCGAGCTCCTACGAGCAGTACTTC. Its protein product is CASSQELTGGAPSSYEQYF.

The J gene is TRBJ2-7, the V gene TRBV19; the D gene is possibly TRBD1 (6 bases). Germline lookup yields CDR1 LNHDA and CDR2 SQIVND (reference sequence). V was shortened by 4 bases and J by 2 bases, with 12 bases between the two germline ends. This CDR3 spans 14 amino acids. DNA of the CDR3: TGTGCCAGTAGTACCCTAGGGGGTACCTACGAGCAGTACTTC. Residues: CASSTLGGTYEQYF.

The J gene is TRBJ1-4, the V gene TRBV10-2; a weak D match, TRBD1 (5 bases). The CDR3 sequence is 15 residues long. The V and J ends lost 5 bases and 2 bases respectively, with 12 bases between them. Per the germline V gene, CDR1 is WSHSY and CDR2 is SAAADI. The CDR3 nucleotides read TGCGCCAGCAGTTTAACTGGGGGGACTAATGAAAAACTGTTTTTT. Translated: CASSLTGGTNEKLFF.

This chain links TRBV18 with TRBJ1-6, with D possibly being TRBD1 (5 bases). V was clipped by 3 bases and J by 5 bases, with 17 bases between them. Germline V gene data show CDR1 as KGHSH and CDR2 as LQKENI. The CDR3 is made up of 17 amino acids. The CDR3 DNA reads as TGTGCCAGCTCACCCCCGGGGGTGGCCGATAATAATTCACCCCTCCACTTT. Translation gives CASSPPGVADNNSPLHF.

As regards this clone: Other DNA sequences in this specimen translate into the identical CDR3. The chain recombines TRBV7-2 with TRBJ2-7; a possible D gene is TRBD2 (6 bases). The CDR3 has 14 residues. The germline CDR1 and CDR2 sequences are SGHTA and FQGNSA. V was pared by 3 bases and J by 2 bases, with 11 bases between. As DNA, the CDR3 is TGTGCCAGCAGCTTCTTGGCGGGACCCTACGAGCAGTACTTC. As protein: CASSFLAGPYEQYF.

This chain joins TRBV4-1 and TRBJ2-3, with 11 bases aligning to TRBD2. Germline lookup yields CDR1 MGHRA and CDR2 YSYEKL. The CDR3 is 18 amino acids. J was trimmed by 1 base and V by 1 base; bases with no gene match: 7. CDR3 sequence: CASSQGASGRPRTDTQYF. The CDR3 nucleotides read TGCGCCAGCAGCCAAGGGGCTAGCGGGAGGCCCCGCACAGATACGCAGTATTTT.

The chain links TRBV6-6 to TRBJ2-5; 8 nucleotides line up with TRBD1. From germline, CDR1 is MNHNY and CDR2 SVGAGI (reference sequence). There are 14 residues in the CDR3. V lost 6 bases, J lost 4 bases, and 7 bases stayed unmatched. The CDR3 reads CASSSRGLGETQYF. The CDR3 DNA reads TGTGCCAGCAGCAGCAGGGGGCTAGGAGAGACCCAGTACTTC.

This clone was seen a single time. The chain uses TRBV30 and TRBJ2-7, with D perhaps TRBD1 (5 bases). Between the trimmed V and J ends, which lost 2 bases and 7 bases, there was a span of 27 bases. Germline-derived CDR1 and CDR2 are GTSNPN and SVGIG (reference sequence). The length of the CDR3 is 17 residues. The CDR3 region is CAWSHSLNYRRSGEQYF. The CDR3 nucleotides are TGTGCCTGGAGTCATTCCCTCAACTACAGGCGGTCGGGTGAGCAGTACTTC.

The chain employs TRBV21-1 and TRBJ1-4; the table's D call, TRBD1, has no DNA check behind it. TRBV21-1 is a documented pseudogene. CDR3 length: 14 residues. Here the CDR3 DNA reads TGTGCCAGCAAGGGACAGGACCTTAATGAAAAACTGTTTTTT. Translated: CASKGQDLNEKLFF.

The table lists this clone with a count of one. The V gene is TRBV5-6, the J gene TRBJ1-2; no definite D call. The ends were cut back, 0 bases at V and 4 bases at J, with 7 bases in the middle. Germline V gene lookup returns CDR1 SGHDT and CDR2 YYEEEE. This CDR3 is built from 13 residues. The CDR3 bases are TGTGCCAGCAGCTTGGATTCCTCCTATGGCTACACCTTC. This gives the protein CASSLDSSYGYTF.

In the case of this clone: Different DNA sequences within this sample yield the same CDR3. The rearrangement uses TRBV18 and TRBJ2-5, with no clear D. From germline, CDR1 is KGHSH and CDR2 LQKENI. V lost 0 bases to trimming and J lost 5 bases, with 7 bases between them. The CDR3 covers 13 residues. The CDR3 sequence is CASSPPMEETQYF. Here the CDR3 DNA reads TGTGCCAGCTCACCACCTATGGAGGAGACCCAGTACTTC.